One sample yielded the 3 T cell receptor beta chains listed below, sequenced in a study of T cell responses to AZD1222 COVID-19 vaccine (dated by TCRdb to the early 2020s). The method was the immunoSEQ multiplex PCR assay. TCRdb stores this immuneACCESS table with in-frame sequences only. Part of the clones is absent; in the studies checked, under half of the shortfall reflects unresolved V genes, and no reason is known for the rest. Counted in this sample were some 120,000 clones; approximately 84% of them appeared once. Roughly 9.8% of the sample rests with the top ten. The intended sense of this specimen's time point label: baseline before first vaccination. This specimen consisted of peripheral blood, obtained on day 0 of AZD1222 vaccination. The source is an adult in good health.

The V call is TRBV4-1, the J call TRBJ1-2; D is unresolved. The CDR3 is 12 residues long. The V end was cut by 1 base, the J end by 8 bases, with 8 bases between. CDR1 is MGHRA, CDR2 YSYEKL, per germline. In DNA, the CDR3 is TGCGCCAGCAGCCAAGCTGAAAAAGGCTACACCTTC. This gives the protein CASSQAEKGYTF.

This rearrangement joins TRBV10-1 to TRBJ1-1; 9 bases are a match to TRBD1. This CDR3 comprises 16 residues. Germline CDR1 and CDR2: WNHNN and SYGVQD (reference sequence). V was pared by 6 bases and J by 0 bases, with 8 bases of the junction left unmatched. In DNA form, the CDR3 reads TGCGCCAGCAGAAACGGACAGGGGTCCATGAACACTGAAGCTTTCTTT. Translation gives CASRNGQGSMNTEAFF.

V usage is TRBV6-1 and J usage is TRBJ1-1; D is perhaps TRBD1 (6 bases). The germline CDR1 and CDR2 sequences are MNHNS and SASEGT. The V end lost 3 bases, the J end lost 4 bases, and 15 bases lay between the germline ends. The CDR3 extends over 15 amino acids. The CDR3 reads CASSDPILGGTEAFF. The CDR3 nucleotides read TGTGCCAGCAGTGATCCTATTTTAGGGGGCACTGAAGCTTTCTTT.